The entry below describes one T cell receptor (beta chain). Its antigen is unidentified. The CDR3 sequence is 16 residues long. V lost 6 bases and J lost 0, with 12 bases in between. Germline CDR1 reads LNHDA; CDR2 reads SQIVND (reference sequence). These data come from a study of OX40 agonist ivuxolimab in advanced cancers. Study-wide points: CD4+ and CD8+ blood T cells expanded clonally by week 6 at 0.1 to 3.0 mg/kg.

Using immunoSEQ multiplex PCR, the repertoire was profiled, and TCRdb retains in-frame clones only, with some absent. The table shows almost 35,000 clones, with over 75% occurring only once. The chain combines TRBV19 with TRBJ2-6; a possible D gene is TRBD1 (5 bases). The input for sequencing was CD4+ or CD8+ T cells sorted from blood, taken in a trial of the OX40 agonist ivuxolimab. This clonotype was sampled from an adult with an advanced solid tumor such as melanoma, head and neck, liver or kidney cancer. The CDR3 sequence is CASSRAYSSGANVLTF. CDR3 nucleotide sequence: TGTGCCAGTAGCAGGGCTTACAGCTCTGGGGCCAACGTCCTGACTTTC. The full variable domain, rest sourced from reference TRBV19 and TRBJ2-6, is DGGITQSPKYLFRKEGQNVTLSCEQNLNHDAMYWYRQDPGQGLRLIYYSQIVNDFQKGDIAEGYSVSREKKESFPLTVTSAQKNPTAFYLCASSRAYSSGANVLTFGAGSRLTVL.